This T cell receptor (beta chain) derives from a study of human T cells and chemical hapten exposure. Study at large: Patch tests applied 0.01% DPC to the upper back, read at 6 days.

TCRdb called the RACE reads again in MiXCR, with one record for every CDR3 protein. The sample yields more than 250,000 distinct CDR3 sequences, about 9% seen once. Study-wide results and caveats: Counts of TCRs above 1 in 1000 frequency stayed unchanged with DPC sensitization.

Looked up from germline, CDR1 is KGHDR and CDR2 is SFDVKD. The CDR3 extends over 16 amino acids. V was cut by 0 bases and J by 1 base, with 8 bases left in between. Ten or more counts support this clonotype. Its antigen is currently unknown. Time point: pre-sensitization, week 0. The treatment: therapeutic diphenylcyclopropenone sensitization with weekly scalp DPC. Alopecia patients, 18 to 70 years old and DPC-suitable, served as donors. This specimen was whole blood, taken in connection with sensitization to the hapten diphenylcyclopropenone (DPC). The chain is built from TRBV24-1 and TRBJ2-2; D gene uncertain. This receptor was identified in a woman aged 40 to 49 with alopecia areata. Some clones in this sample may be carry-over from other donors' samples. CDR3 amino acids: CATSDLRRQNTGELFF. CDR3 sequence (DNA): TGTGCCACCAGTGATTTGAGGCGGCAGAACACCGGGGAGCTGTTTTTT.